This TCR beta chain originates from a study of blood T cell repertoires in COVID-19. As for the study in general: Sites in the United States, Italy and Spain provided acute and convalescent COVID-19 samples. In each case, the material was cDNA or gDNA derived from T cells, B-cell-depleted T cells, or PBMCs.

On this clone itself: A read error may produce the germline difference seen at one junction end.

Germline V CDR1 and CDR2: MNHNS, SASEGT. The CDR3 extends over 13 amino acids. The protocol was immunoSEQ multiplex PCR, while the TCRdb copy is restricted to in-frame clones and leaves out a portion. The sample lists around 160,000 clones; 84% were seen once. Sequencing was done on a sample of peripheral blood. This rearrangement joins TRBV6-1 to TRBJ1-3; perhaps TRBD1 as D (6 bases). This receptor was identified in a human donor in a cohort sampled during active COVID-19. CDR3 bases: TGTGCCAGCAGTGAAGCGAAAAGAGGACAGCTAGCATTT. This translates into CASSEAKRGQLAF.